The 5 T cell receptor beta chains in this list originate from one sample, sequenced in a study of cytomegalovirus exposure and HLA in healthy donors. This PCR relied on a set of 60 Vbeta primers and 13 Jbeta primers. Clones were sequenced by immunoSEQ multiplex PCR, and TCRdb holds only the in-frame ones, with some missing. Among some 150,000 clones listed, around 73% were seen once. Sample: PBMCs. The receptors stem from a human donor in good health.

The rearrangement links TRBV25-1 to TRBJ1-2; TRBD1 might be the D (5 bases). Germline V gene lookup returns CDR1 MGHDK and CDR2 SYGVNS. This CDR3 comprises 17 residues. Trimming removed 4 bases from V and 8 bases from J, with 26 bases in between. CDR3 sequence reads: CASSVGVREGPPRGYTF. The CDR3 nucleotides are TGTGCCAGCAGTGTAGGGGTTCGGGAGGGGCCTCCTAGAGGCTACACCTTC.

This chain links TRBV18 with TRBJ1-5; unclear D gene. In germline, CDR1 is KGHSH, CDR2 LQKENI. This CDR3 has 14 amino acids. V was shortened by 6 bases and J by 1 base, with 10 bases between the two germline ends. CDR3 amino acids: CASSTGMSNQPQHF. CDR3 nucleotides: TGTGCCAGCTCGACCGGGATGAGCAATCAGCCCCAGCATTTT.

J is TRBJ1-2 and V is TRBV7-9; 8 bases agree with TRBD1. Germline V gives CDR1 SEHNR, CDR2 FQNEAQ (reference sequence). With V trimmed by 2 bases and J by 4 bases, 6 bases remained unmatched. The CDR3 has 15 amino acids. Here the CDR3 DNA reads TGTGCCAGCAGCTTATCAGGGGGCGACAGCTATGGCTACACCTTC. Translation: CASSLSGGDSYGYTF.

The chain joins TRBV29-1 to TRBJ2-5; tentatively, D is TRBD2 (6 bases). Matching the DNA end better, TRBJ2-7 makes the J call doubtful. Germline V gene data show CDR1 as SQVTM and CDR2 as ANQGSEA. This CDR3 contains 15 residues. The CDR3 sequence: CSATTSGTPGDEQYF. CDR3 DNA sequence: TGCAGCGCCACAACCTCCGGGACGCCGGGAGACGAGCAGTACTTC.

V is TRBV9 and J is TRBJ2-2, with D possibly being TRBD2 (6 bases). The germline V and J ends were trimmed by 0 bases and 4 bases, with 7 bases remaining between them. Germline V CDR1 and CDR2: SGDLS, YYNGEE. The CDR3 contains 14 residues. The CDR3 is CASSVVGGTGELFF. The CDR3 DNA reads TGTGCCAGCAGCGTAGTCGGGGGCACCGGGGAGCTGTTTTTT. Full variable domain (missing parts from reference TRBV9 and TRBJ2-2): DSGVTQTPKHLITATGQRVTLRCSPRSGDLSVYWYQQSLDQGLQFLIQYYNGEERAKGNILERFSAQQFPDLHSELNLSSLELGDSALYFCASSVVGGTGELFFGEGSRLTVL.